The entry below gives a single T cell receptor beta chain sequence along with its context. J was trimmed by 0 bases and V by 1 base; bases with no gene match: 6. The germline V gene has CDR1 DFQATT and CDR2 SNEGSKA (reference sequence). The CDR3 totals 15 residues. This sample is drawn from a study of patients and donors after allogeneic stem cell transplantation. TCRdb reanalysed the RT-PCR reads using MiXCR and keeps one entry per CDR3 protein. Here the sample spans approximately 200,000 distinct CDR3 sequences, more than 35% being singletons. The sequenced sample was blood, either unsorted or a sorted T cell fraction (not recorded which). This TCR was recovered from a human donor who was either an allogeneic HSCT recipient or a stem cell or donor lymphocyte infusion donor (not recorded which). It is not recorded whose cells these are; they may come from a transplant donor. The chain is built from TRBV20-1 and TRBJ2-7; 7 nucleotides line up with TRBD1. The CDR3 bases are TGCAGTGCTAGAGTGGGACAGTTCAACTCCTACGAGCAGTACTTC. It encodes CSARVGQFNSYEQYF.